These 7 T cell receptor beta chains came from one sample sequenced in a study of prognosis after radiotherapy for stage I lung cancer. Multiplex PCR in two rounds served to amplify TCR beta CDR3 from genomic DNA. Round one of PCR was performed, and it used primers specific to each TRBV and TRBJ gene. TCRdb ran MiXCR on the multiplex PCR reads and lists one entry per CDR3 protein. The sample gives around 30,000 distinct CDR3 sequences, about 34% of which show up once; approximately 15% is in the top ten. Sequencing was performed on PBMCs, taken before or after stereotactic body radiation therapy (not recorded which). Receptor source: a donor aged 50 or older with non-small cell lung cancer.

Note on this clonotype: An end of the junction does not agree with germline; a read error may underlie this. The chain is built from TRBV27 and TRBJ1-1; 7 bases fit TRBD1. The length of the CDR3 is 15 residues. From germline, CDR1 is MNHEY and CDR2 SMNVEV (reference sequence). The CDR3 loop reads CASSFWVTGYTEASF. The CDR3 DNA reads as TGTGCCAGCAGTTTCTGGGTGACAGGGTATACTGAAGCTTCCTTT.

This clonotype has more than one count but fewer than ten. CDR3 DNA sequence: TGTGCCAGCAGCTATGGACTAGCGGGGGGCACAGATACGCAGTATTTT. As protein: CASSYGLAGGTDTQYF. The chain uses TRBV5-4 and TRBJ2-3, with 13 bases aligning to TRBD2. CDR1 is SGHNT, CDR2 YYREEE, per germline (reference sequence). The CDR3 is 16 amino acids. Trimming took 3 bases from V and 1 from J; bases not matched to a gene: 2.

This clonotype was detected many times. The chain is built from TRBV5-1 and TRBJ2-3, with 13 bases that match TRBD2. After removal of 0 bases from V and 3 bases from J, the junction contained 7 bases not matched to a gene. Germline V CDR1 and CDR2: SGHRS, YFSETQ. The CDR3 loop spans 18 amino acids. CDR3 bases: TGCGCCAGCAGCTTGGAAACTAGCGGGGGGGCCGGTACAGATACGCAGTATTTT. It encodes CASSLETSGGAGTDTQYF.

Concerning this clonotype: Given a far larger clone just one base away, this is likely a sequencing read error. V is TRBV7-9 and J is TRBJ2-1; TRBD2 matches at 8 bases. This CDR3 is 14 amino acids long. The germline V gene has CDR1 SEHNR and CDR2 FQNEAQ (reference sequence). This chain's CDR3 is CVSSLVAGGHEQFF. Here the CDR3 DNA reads TGTGTCAGCAGCTTAGTGGCGGGGGGCCATGAGCAGTTCTTC. Combining the CDR3 with reference TRBV7-9 and TRBJ2-1 gives the whole variable domain DTGVSQNPRHKITKRGQNVTFRCDPISEHNRLYWYRQTLGQGPEFLTYFQNEAQLEKSRLLSDRFSAERPKGSFSTLEIQRTEQGDSAMYLCVSSLVAGGHEQFFGPGTRLTVL.

This clonotype appeared once. This sequence joins TRBV6-1 and TRBJ1-1; D unclear. Germline V gene data show CDR1 as MNHNS and CDR2 as SASEGT. The CDR3 extends over 15 amino acids. Trimming shortened V by 7 bases and J by 0 bases, and 15 bases separated the two germline ends. The CDR3 region is CASKSVVGMNTEAFF. CDR3 sequence (DNA): TGTGCCAGCAAGTCAGTGGTCGGGATGAACACTGAAGCTTTCTTT.

The genes are TRBV12-3 or TRBV12-4 and TRBJ1-1; D gene uncertain. V was shortened by 7 bases and J by 7 bases, with 13 bases between the two germline ends. The CDR3 is 12 residues long. Written as DNA, the CDR3 is TGTGCCAGCATTTTCCGGTACAGTGAAGCTTTCTTT. This sequence encodes CASIFRYSEAFF.

In this sample, this clonotype turned up many times. A much larger clonotype is one base distant, so this may be a read error. The chain carries TRBV12-3 or TRBV12-4 and TRBJ2-2; D assignment may be TRBD1 or TRBD2 (6 bases each). This CDR3 is built from 16 residues. V lost 5 bases and J lost 4, with 17 bases in between. The CDR3 coding sequence is TGTGCCAGCAGTACTAGGAGGGGGGTTTGCACCGGGGAGCTGTTTTTT. This sequence encodes CASSTRRGVCTGELFF.